This note documents a single T cell receptor (beta chain) sequence. Antigen: not known. Within the library, unique molecular identifiers were attached to each individual cDNA molecule. Each CDR3 protein gets one entry after TCRdb re-called the reads with MiXCR. The table has about 120,000 distinct CDR3 sequences, about 8.9% seen once; the top ten hold about 1.4%. The data were obtained in a study of human T cells and chemical hapten exposure. Background on the study: From small differences in pooled library volume came most of the variation in per-sample TCR yields.

Unfractionated whole blood served as the source for total RNA extraction. General study results and limits: There was no change with DPC sensitization in TCRs above 1 in 1000 frequency.

V was cut by 0 bases and J by 7 bases, with 16 bases left in between. Per germline, CDR1 SNHLY and CDR2 FYNNEI. The CDR3 runs to 15 residues. The chain uses TRBV2 and TRBJ2-7, with a tentative D call TRBD2 (7 bases). This TCR derives from a human donor in good health. Some clones in this sample may be carry-over from other donors' samples. Material for sequencing was whole blood. In DNA, the CDR3 is TGTGCCAGCAGTGAAGCGCCGGGGGGCGCGGGGGAGCAGTACTTC. Its translation: CASSEAPGGAGEQYF.